This T cell receptor (beta chain) stems from a study of T-cell reconstitution after alpha-beta-depleted transplantation in children. This CDR3 region has 14 residues. Trimming left V 3 bases short and J 2 bases short, with 12 bases between. The germline CDR1 and CDR2 sequences are SGHRS and YFSETQ. Details on this clonotype: Its target is not known.

The TCRbeta library incorporated unique molecular identifiers. MiXCR, run by TCRdb on the PCR reads, gives a single entry per CDR3 protein. The table shows a few hundred thousand distinct CDR3 sequences, with about a quarter occurring only once. Study-wide findings and caveats: In some patients, recipient T cells and intrathymic progenitors surviving conditioning explained high day-60 diversity. After transplant, at about two months, alpha-beta T cells were reportedly derived from several hundred expanded graft clones.

This sample comprised PBMCs, obtained before TCRalphabeta/CD19-depleted stem cell transplant. The sequence derives from a boy under two years old with Wiskott-Aldrich syndrome, due to receive a stem cell transplant. This chain joins TRBV5-1 and TRBJ2-7, with a tentative D call TRBD1 (6 bases). In nucleotides, the CDR3 is TGCGCCAGCAGCTCGGACAGTCGAGCCTACGAGCAGTACTTC. Its protein product is CASSSDSRAYEQYF. The entire variable domain, with the rest obtained from reference TRBV5-1 and TRBJ2-7, is as follows: KAGVTQTPRYLIKTRGQQVTLSCSPISGHRSVSWYQQTPGQGLQFLFEYFSETQRNKGNFPGRFSGRQFSNSRSEMNVSTLELGDSALYLCASSSDSRAYEQYFGPGTRLTVT.